This TCR beta chain was identified during a study of blood T cells in healthy people across ages. This clonotype was counted at least ten times. Germline and junction disagree at one end, which may indicate a read error. The second PCR ran about 6 to 12 cycles with a sample-barcoded 5' primer and J-beta primers. One entry per CDR3 protein results from TCRdb running MiXCR on the 5' RACE reads. The data hold roughly 1,500,000 distinct CDR3 sequences, with 42% observed a single time. The CDR3 covers 15 residues. The germline gives CDR1 SSHAT, CDR2 FNYEAQ (reference sequence). Source material: blood. This TCR was sampled from a woman between 18 and 29 years old in good health. The V gene is TRBV7-7, the J gene TRBJ2-1; 11 nucleotides line up with TRBD2. The CDR3 loop is CASSLLAGANNEQFF. The CDR3 DNA is TGTGCTAGCAGCTTACTAGCGGGGGCTAACAATGAGCAGTTCTTC. The full variable domain, completed using reference TRBV7-7 and TRBJ2-1, is GAGVSQSPRYKVTKRGQDVTLRCDPISSHATLYWYQQALGQGPEFLTYFNYEAQPDKSGLPSDRFSAERPEGSISTLTIQRTEQRDSAMYRCASSLLAGANNEQFFGPGTRLTVL.